This paragraph reports one T cell receptor (beta chain). The antigen is unknown. This CDR3 spans 16 amino acids. V lost 3 bases and J lost 6; bases outside the gene matches: 12. Germline assignment: CDR1 SGDLS and CDR2 YYNGEE. TCRdb keeps only in-frame clones here, not all; method: immunoSEQ multiplex PCR. The sample contains approximately 2.3 million clones, 93% of which appear only once. The record originates from a study of shared clonotypes between healthy human individuals. Overall study results and limits: The study found about 5% of naive CD4 clonotypes shared across a few donors.

The specimen was naive CD4+ T cells from PBMCs. Subset: CD45RA+ positively selected. The chain is built from TRBV9 and TRBJ2-3, with 8 nucleotides matching TRBD2. This receptor was taken from a man in his late teens or twenties in good health. Some clones in this sample may be carry-over from other donors' samples. The CDR3, as DNA: TGTGCCAGCAGCGGGCGGGGACTAGTAGATTTGGATACGCAGTATTTT. Protein product: CASSGRGLVDLDTQYF.